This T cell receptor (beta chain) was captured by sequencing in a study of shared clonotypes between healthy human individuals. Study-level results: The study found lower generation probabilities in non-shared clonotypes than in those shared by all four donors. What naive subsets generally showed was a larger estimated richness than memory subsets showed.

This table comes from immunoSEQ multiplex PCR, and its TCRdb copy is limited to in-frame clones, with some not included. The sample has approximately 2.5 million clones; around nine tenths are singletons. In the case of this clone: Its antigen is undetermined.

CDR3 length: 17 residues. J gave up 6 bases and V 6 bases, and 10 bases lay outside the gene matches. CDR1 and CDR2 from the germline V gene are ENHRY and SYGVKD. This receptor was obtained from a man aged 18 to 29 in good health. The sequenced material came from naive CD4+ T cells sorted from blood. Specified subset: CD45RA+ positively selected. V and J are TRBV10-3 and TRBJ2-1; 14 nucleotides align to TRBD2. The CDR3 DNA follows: TGTGCCATCAGCCCGGGACTAGCGGGGGTAGAGGGCAATGAGCAGTTCTTC. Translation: CAISPGLAGVEGNEQFF.